The 5 T cell receptor beta chains in this list originate from one sample, sequenced in a study of cytomegalovirus exposure and HLA in healthy donors. This PCR relied on a set of 60 Vbeta primers and 13 Jbeta primers. Only in-frame clones appear in the TCRdb table, and some are missing; sequencing was by immunoSEQ multiplex PCR. The sample has about 120,000 clones, 70% to 80% seen once. The sequenced sample was PBMCs. These receptors were taken from a female donor in good health and CMV-seronegative.

This rearrangement joins TRBV5-1 to TRBJ2-7; a weak D match, TRBD2 (5 bases). Germline V CDR1 and CDR2: SGHRS, YFSETQ. The CDR3 is 14 amino acids. V lost 4 bases and J lost 1, with 12 bases in between. The CDR3 DNA follows: TGCGCCAGCAGCCCCCGGGATTTATCCTACGAGCAGTACTTC. Amino acid sequence: CASSPRDLSYEQYF.

The chain combines TRBV9 with TRBJ2-3, with 9 bases lining up with TRBD1. CDR3 length: 15 residues. Germline assignment: CDR1 SGDLS and CDR2 YYNGEE. Trimming at V came to 2 bases and at J to 5 bases, leaving 6 bases not matched to a gene. The CDR3 region is CASSVGGQGGDTQYF. Here the CDR3 DNA reads TGTGCCAGCAGCGTGGGGGGACAGGGCGGAGATACGCAGTATTTT.

The table lists this clone with a count of one. This chain connects TRBV28 to TRBJ1-5; the match to TRBD1 covers 9 bases. Per the germline V gene, CDR1 is MDHEN and CDR2 is SYDVKM. The CDR3 length is 15 residues. V gave up 2 bases and J gave up 7 bases; unmatched junction bases: 6. CDR3 region: CASSLLGQGAQPQHF. CDR3 bases: TGTGCCAGCAGTTTACTGGGACAGGGCGCCCAGCCCCAGCATTTT.

CDR3 protein: CASRAQGIEGYTF. The CDR3 DNA reads TGTGCCAGTAGGGCACAGGGAATAGAGGGCTACACCTTC. V usage is TRBV19 and J usage is TRBJ1-2, with a weak D call TRBD1 (6 bases). V lost 6 bases and J 8 bases, leaving 16 bases between the germline ends. The germline gives CDR1 LNHDA, CDR2 SQIVND (reference sequence). There are 13 residues in the CDR3.

This sequence joins TRBV30 and TRBJ1-1, with unresolved D. Germline V lookup: CDR1 GTSNPN, CDR2 SVGIG (reference sequence). V lost 3 bases and J 3 bases, leaving 11 bases between the germline ends. The CDR3 is made up of 13 amino acids. The CDR3 DNA is TGTGCCTGGAGCCTACAGAGACACACTGAAGCTTTCTTT. It is translated as CAWSLQRHTEAFF.